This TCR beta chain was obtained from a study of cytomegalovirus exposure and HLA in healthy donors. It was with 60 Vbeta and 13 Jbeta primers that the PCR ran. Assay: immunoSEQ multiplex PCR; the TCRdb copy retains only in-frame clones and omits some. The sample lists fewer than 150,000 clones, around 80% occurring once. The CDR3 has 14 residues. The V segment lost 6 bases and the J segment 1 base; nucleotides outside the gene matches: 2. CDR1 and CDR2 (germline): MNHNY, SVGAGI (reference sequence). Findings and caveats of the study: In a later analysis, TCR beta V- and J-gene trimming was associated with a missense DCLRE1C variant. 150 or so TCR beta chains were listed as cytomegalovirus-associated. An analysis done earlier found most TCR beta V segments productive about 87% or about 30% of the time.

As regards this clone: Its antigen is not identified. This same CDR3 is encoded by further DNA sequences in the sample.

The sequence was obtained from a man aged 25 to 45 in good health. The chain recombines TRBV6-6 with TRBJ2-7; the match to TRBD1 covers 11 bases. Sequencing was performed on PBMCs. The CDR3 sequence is CASSGTGGSYEQYF. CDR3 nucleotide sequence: TGTGCCAGCAGCGGGACAGGGGGATCCTACGAGCAGTACTTC.